This TCR beta chain came from a study of T cell changes during pregnancy in multiple sclerosis. The CDR3 runs 17 residues. Some clones are missing from TCRdb's copy, which holds only in-frame ones; the method was immunoSEQ multiplex PCR. The sample consists of over 45,000 clones, 70% to 90% of them appearing once. This specimen was CD4+ T cells from peripheral blood mononuclear cells, taken in the first trimester of pregnancy. V usage is TRBV21-1 and J usage is TRBJ2-5; TRBD2, the D gene given by the table, was not confirmed from the DNA. TRBV21-1 is recorded as a pseudogene. This receptor was obtained from a female donor with multiple sclerosis, enrolled in a pregnancy study. The CDR3 coding sequence is TGTGCCAGCAGCAAATTCGGGCCTAGCGGGTGGCAAGAGACCCAGTACTTC. It encodes CASSKFGPSGWQETQYF.